The sequence of this T cell receptor beta chain was determined in a study of beta chain features in type 1 diabetes. Via the markers CD45RO/CCR7/CD25/CD127/CD95/CD27, stem cell-like memory, regulatory, central memory and naive CD4+ cells were sorted. As concerns this clone: Antigen specificity is unknown.

As every portion of the isolated RNA was reverse transcribed, the sequencing read expressed TCRB transcripts. The method was immunoSEQ multiplex PCR; TCRdb's version includes in-frame clones alone and lacks a portion of them. This sample has roughly 240,000 clones, with 55% to 70% found just once. General observations from the study: PCR, the amplification step, might favor shorter templates, equally in patients and controls.

In germline, CDR1 is GTSNPN, CDR2 SVGIG (reference sequence). This CDR3 region has 16 residues. Between the trimmed V and J ends, which lost 0 bases and 2 bases, there was a span of 15 bases. The clonotype was recovered from a man younger than 40 in good health. The sequencing input was naive CD4+ T cells from blood. The genes are TRBV30 and TRBJ2-3, with D maybe TRBD2 (6 bases). The CDR3 region is CAWSVLRGKTTDTQYF. The CDR3 nucleotides are TGTGCCTGGAGTGTCCTACGCGGGAAGACCACAGATACGCAGTATTTT.